This TCR beta chain was identified during a study of blood T cell repertoires in COVID-19. This CDR3 region has 15 residues. Germline V gene lookup returns CDR1 SGDLS and CDR2 YYNGEE. V lost 1 base and J lost 8, with 16 bases in between. As processed by the authors: How many nucleated cells were present was estimated from reference gene primer amplification. Data came from immunoSEQ multiplex PCR; TCRdb stores just in-frame clones and leaves some out. V and J calls and clone size come straight from that table; D and trimming were deduced from the DNA. Of approximately 240,000 clones listed, around 80% are singletons.

The sequencing input was peripheral blood. V is TRBV9 and J is TRBJ2-4; D perhaps matches TRBD1 (6 bases). The receptor was isolated from a woman between 35 and 50 years old who had recovered from COVID-19. The CDR3 here is CASSVTGQPYDIQYF. Here the CDR3 DNA reads TGTGCCAGCAGCGTAACAGGACAGCCCTATGACATTCAGTACTTC.